What follows are 20 T cell receptor beta chains derived from one specimen sequenced in a study of shared clonotypes between healthy human individuals. Sequenced by immunoSEQ multiplex PCR; TCRdb stores in-frame clones only, minus some. The sample lists some 2,500,000 clones, about nine tenths occurring once. The sample comprised naive CD4+ T cells from PBMCs. Sample subset: CD45RA+ positively selected. These receptors were taken from a young man in good health. Some clones in this sample may be carry-over from other donors' samples.

This chain connects TRBV27 to TRBJ2-1; TRBD1 or TRBD2 may be the D gene (5 bases each). Germline V gene sequence: CDR1 MNHEY, CDR2 SMNVEV (reference sequence). This CDR3 has 17 residues. Deletions cut 1 base from V and 4 bases from J, with 17 bases between. The CDR3 loop is CASSLFLQGSGYNEQFF. The CDR3 bases are TGTGCCAGCAGTTTATTTCTCCAGGGCTCGGGATACAATGAGCAGTTCTTC.

The CDR3 DNA follows: TGTGCCAGTCGCAATCCCGGCGTCAAAGTCACCTATGGCTACACCTTC. Protein sequence: CASRNPGVKVTYGYTF. This chain links TRBV28 with TRBJ1-2; D not certain. Trimming took off 9 bases at V and 4 bases at J, with 24 bases between the two ends. CDR1 and CDR2 (germline): MDHEN, SYDVKM. This CDR3 contains 16 residues.

The gene calls are TRBV7-9 and TRBJ2-7, with D maybe TRBD2 (6 bases). The V and J ends lost 8 bases and 3 bases respectively, with 14 bases between them. The germline gives CDR1 SEHNR, CDR2 FQNEAQ (reference sequence). This CDR3 spans 13 amino acids. In nucleotides, the CDR3 is TGTGCCAGCCGGGACTCCTCGAGCTACGAGCAGTACTTC. It yields the protein CASRDSSSYEQYF.

The chain is built from TRBV7-2 and TRBJ2-7; 9 bases line up with TRBD2. V dropped 0 bases and J dropped 1; count of bases not matched to a gene: 4. This CDR3 is 16 amino acids long. Germline V gene data show CDR1 as SGHTA and CDR2 as FQGNSA. CDR3 residues: CASSLAPAGGSYEQYF. CDR3 coding DNA: TGTGCCAGCAGCTTAGCGCCGGCGGGAGGGTCCTACGAGCAGTACTTC.

This chain links TRBV7-8 with TRBJ2-1; D is uncertain. CDR3 length: 16 residues. Germline V CDR1 and CDR2: SGHVS, FQNEAQ. The V end lost 3 bases, the J end lost 0 bases, and 12 bases lay between the germline ends. The CDR3 reads CASSFRLADSYNEQFF. The CDR3 region has the DNA TGTGCCAGCAGCTTCAGACTGGCGGACTCCTACAATGAGCAGTTCTTC.

The genes are TRBV29-1 and TRBJ2-7; the match to TRBD2 covers 7 bases. The V and J ends lost 4 bases and 2 bases, in that order; junction bases with no gene match: 14. In germline, CDR1 is SQVTM, CDR2 ANQGSEA. The CDR3 is 16 residues long. DNA for the CDR3: TGCAGCGTTGCCCCCCGCCTACTAGCGCCTACCTACGAGCAGTACTTC. This sequence encodes CSVAPRLLAPTYEQYF.

The chain uses TRBV28 and TRBJ1-3; 11 bases align to TRBD1. The junction had 0 bases not matched to a gene; V was cut back by 4 bases and J by 1 base. The V gene's germline CDR1 is MDHEN and CDR2 SYDVKM. The CDR3 has 15 residues. The CDR3 region has the DNA TGTGCCAGCAGTTGGGACAGGGGGTCTGGAAACACCATATATTTT. Its translation: CASSWDRGSGNTIYF.

This chain uses TRBV4-2 with TRBJ1-5; D not certain. This CDR3 region has 16 residues. CDR1 LGHNA and CDR2 YNFKEQ come from the germline V gene. With 1 base removed from V and 2 bases from J, the gap between germline ends came to 12 bases. In nucleotides, the CDR3 is TGTGCCAGCAGCCAAGGGGCGGAAAGGGGCAATCAGCCCCAGCATTTT. This gives the protein CASSQGAERGNQPQHF.

As to this clone: This sample includes further DNA sequences coding for the same CDR3. The J gene is TRBJ2-2, the V gene TRBV5-1, with a possible D match to TRBD1 (5 bases). The CDR3 runs 15 residues. Germline values: CDR1 SGHRS, CDR2 YFSETQ. The ends were cut back, 1 base at V and 1 base at J, with 8 bases in the middle. Written as DNA, the CDR3 is TGCGCCAGCAGCTTGAGTCAGGGGAACACCGGGGAGCTGTTTTTT. It translates to CASSLSQGNTGELFF.

J is TRBJ2-1 and V is TRBV5-1, with TRBD2 matching 15 bases. V shed 4 bases, J shed 4 bases, and the junction held 6 bases outside the gene matches. CDR1 is SGHRS and CDR2 is YFSETQ in the germline V gene. This CDR3 spans 17 amino acids. CDR3 in DNA: TGCGCCAGCAGCGATGGACTAGCGGGAGGGTTATACAATGAGCAGTTCTTC. Its protein product is CASSDGLAGGLYNEQFF. Using reference TRBV5-1 and TRBJ2-1 for the parts outside the CDR3, the full variable domain is KAGVTQTPRYLIKTRGQQVTLSCSPISGHRSVSWYQQTPGQGLQFLFEYFSETQRNKGNFPGRFSGRQFSNSRSEMNVSTLELGDSALYLCASSDGLAGGLYNEQFFGPGTRLTVL.

The J gene is TRBJ2-2, the V gene TRBV28; 7 nucleotides line up with TRBD1. The CDR3 runs to 13 residues. Germline V CDR1 and CDR2: MDHEN, SYDVKM. The trim removed 8 bases at V and 5 bases at J, leaving 5 bases unmatched. As DNA, the CDR3 is TGTGCCAGCTATACAGGGGTAACCGGGGAGCTGTTTTTT. Translating it yields CASYTGVTGELFF.

The chain recombines TRBV2 with TRBJ2-5, with TRBD2 matching 7 bases. CDR1 SNHLY and CDR2 FYNNEI come from the germline V gene. There are 13 residues in the CDR3. The V segment lost 7 bases and the J segment 5 bases; nucleotides outside the gene matches: 7. Written as DNA, the CDR3 is TGTGCCAGCATCCTGGGGGAGGGGGAGACCCAGTACTTC. Amino acids: CASILGEGETQYF. The variable domain in full, completed from reference TRBV2 and TRBJ2-5, reads EPEVTQTPSHQVTQMGQEVILRCVPISNHLYFYWYRQILGQKVEFLVSFYNNEISEKSEIFDDQFSVERPDGSNFTLKIRSTKLEDSAMYFCASILGEGETQYFGPGTRLLVL.

This chain uses TRBV7-9 with TRBJ2-1, with 8 bases matching TRBD2. The CDR3 loop spans 14 amino acids. From germline, CDR1 is SEHNR and CDR2 FQNEAQ (reference sequence). J gave up 8 bases and V 6 bases, and 9 bases lay outside the gene matches. This chain's CDR3 is CASSTNGLADEQFF. CDR3 DNA: TGTGCCAGCAGTACGAATGGACTAGCTGATGAGCAGTTCTTC.

This clone has only one observation. The rearrangement uses TRBV28 and TRBJ1-2; no reliable D call. V was clipped by 4 bases and J by 4 bases, with 13 bases between them. Per germline, CDR1 MDHEN and CDR2 SYDVKM. The CDR3 runs 14 residues. DNA for the CDR3: TGTGCCAGCAGTTCCCCCGACCGGGTCTATGGCTACACCTTC. This gives the protein CASSSPDRVYGYTF.

Of note for this clone: The DNA is omitted, as the CDR3 cannot be located on it reliably, and the CDR3 follows TCRdb's listing. This chain joins TRBV28 and TRBJ2-3; the table's D call TRBD1 went unverified against the DNA. Inclusive of both ends, the CDR3 amounts to 15 amino acids. Per the germline V gene, CDR1 is MDHEN and CDR2 is SYDVKM. CDR3: CASSSSTGMADTQYF.

The chain carries TRBV6-6 and TRBJ2-5; 11 bases fit TRBD1. The CDR3 length is 15 residues. J was trimmed by 3 bases and V by 2 bases; bases with no gene match: 2. Germline V gives CDR1 MNHNY, CDR2 SVGAGI (reference sequence). The CDR3 loop reads CASSYPGQGEETQYF. CDR3 in DNA: TGTGCCAGCAGTTACCCGGGACAGGGGGAAGAGACCCAGTACTTC.

V is TRBV19 and J is TRBJ2-3; D not certain. The germline gives CDR1 LNHDA, CDR2 SQIVND (reference sequence). Deletions cut 5 bases from V and 0 bases from J, with 15 bases between. This CDR3 region has 16 residues. The DNA for the CDR3 is TGTGCCAGTAGTCGACACAGTCGTCCTAGCACAGATACGCAGTATTTT. Protein: CASSRHSRPSTDTQYF.

The chain joins TRBV29-1 to TRBJ1-1; D is undetermined. Between the trimmed V and J ends, which lost 4 bases and 7 bases, there was a span of 16 bases. Looked up from germline, CDR1 is SQVTM and CDR2 is ANQGSEA. The CDR3 is 13 residues long. As DNA, the CDR3 is TGCAGCGTTGTGGAAGGGTTAAGAGGTGAAGCTTTCTTT. Amino acid sequence: CSVVEGLRGEAFF.

The V call is TRBV7-9, the J call TRBJ2-5; no reliable D call. Germline lookup yields CDR1 SEHNR and CDR2 FQNEAQ (reference sequence). Between the trimmed V and J ends, which lost 4 bases and 4 bases, there was a span of 10 bases. The CDR3 extends over 13 amino acids. CDR3 loop: CASSSSEIETQYF. CDR3 sequence (DNA): TGTGCCAGCAGCTCATCCGAGATAGAGACCCAGTACTTC.

This sequence joins TRBV4-1 and TRBJ1-2; 7 nucleotides match TRBD1. The germline V gene has CDR1 MGHRA and CDR2 YSYEKL. The CDR3 is 18 amino acids. Trimming cost V 0 bases and J 2 bases; bases outside gene matches: 12. CDR3 coding DNA: TGCGCCAGCAGCCAAGATTGGTTTAGACAGGGAGGGAACTATGGCTACACCTTC. Translation gives CASSQDWFRQGGNYGYTF.